Each of the 25 T cell receptor beta chains below was sequenced from the same sample in a study of T cell responses to AZD1222 COVID-19 vaccine (dated by TCRdb to the early 2020s). The receptor library was made with the immunoSEQ multiplex PCR assay. The table was pulled from immuneACCESS by TCRdb, which kept in-frame rearrangements only. Such tables lose some clones; where checked, under half of the loss comes from unresolved V genes, and the rest has no known cause. In all, the sample holds more than 95,000 clones, and nearly 95% of those were seen once. The top ten hold around 5% of the sample. The sample's time point label is to be understood as: baseline before first vaccination. Source: peripheral blood, taken on day 0 of AZD1222 vaccination. The origin of the receptors is an adult in good health.

This chain links TRBV2 with TRBJ2-7; D might be TRBD1 (5 bases). Trimming cost V 8 bases and J 0 bases, with 14 bases left between them. Germline CDR1 is SNHLY and CDR2 is FYNNEI. The CDR3 totals 14 residues. The CDR3 loop is CASGQGQSSYEQYF. As DNA, the CDR3 is TGTGCCAGCGGGCAGGGCCAGAGCTCCTACGAGCAGTACTTC.

The chain couples TRBV27 to TRBJ2-3; TRBD1 matches 8 bases. The V segment lost 0 bases and the J segment 6 bases; nucleotides outside the gene matches: 8. Germline V CDR1 and CDR2: MNHEY, SMNVEV (reference sequence). This CDR3 contains 16 residues. The CDR3 DNA reads as TGTGCCAGCAGTTTATCGCCAGGGGGCGGTTTGGATACGCAGTATTTT. This sequence encodes CASSLSPGGGLDTQYF.

V and J are TRBV7-8 and TRBJ2-1, with D tentatively TRBD2 (5 bases). The CDR3 spans 17 residues. Germline CDR1 is SGHVS and CDR2 is FQNEAQ. V dropped 7 bases and J dropped 6 bases, with 25 bases sitting between them. The chain's CDR3 is CASTPRNAGPEGNEQFF. CDR3 bases: TGTGCCAGCACCCCACGTAACGCGGGTCCAGAAGGCAATGAGCAGTTCTTC.

This chain links TRBV12-5 with TRBJ2-5; 13 bases are a match to TRBD2. The germline V gene has CDR1 LGHNT and CDR2 FRNRAP. The CDR3 sequence is 20 residues long. J gave up 5 bases and V 3 bases, and 18 bases lay outside the gene matches. The CDR3 region has the DNA TGTGCTAGTGGTTTCTCACTAGGGACTAGCGGGATGACCCCGTCGGAGACCCAGTACTTC. Its protein is CASGFSLGTSGMTPSETQYF.

J is TRBJ2-2 and V is TRBV7-9; no clear D gene. Between the trimmed V and J ends, which lost 1 base and 0 bases, there was a span of 9 bases. Germline CDR1 and CDR2: SEHNR and FQNEAQ (reference sequence). The CDR3 covers 16 residues. CDR3 DNA sequence: TGTGCCAGCAGCTTAGGGGTGAGCGCGAACACCGGGGAGCTGTTTTTT. Translated, it gives CASSLGVSANTGELFF.

The chain links TRBV5-1 to TRBJ1-2; D might be TRBD1 (5 bases). There are 19 residues in the CDR3. In germline, CDR1 is SGHRS, CDR2 YFSETQ. Between the trimmed V and J ends, which lost 5 bases and 4 bases, there was a span of 30 bases. The CDR3 loop is CASSRISQIGRMGLYGYTF. In DNA form, the CDR3 reads TGCGCCAGCAGTCGAATTTCGCAGATCGGGCGGATGGGACTCTATGGCTACACCTTC.

V and J are TRBV5-1 and TRBJ1-1; TRBD1 agrees at 10 bases. There are 16 residues in the CDR3. Germline CDR1 SGHRS, CDR2 YFSETQ. V shed 4 bases, J shed 0 bases, and the junction held 6 bases outside the gene matches. CDR3 loop: CASSEDRGSLNTEAFF. The CDR3 nucleotides are TGCGCCAGCAGCGAGGACAGGGGGAGCTTGAACACTGAAGCTTTCTTT.

V is TRBV18 and J is TRBJ1-4, with 8 bases fitting TRBD1. V lost 5 bases, J lost 7 bases, and 9 bases stayed unmatched. Germline values: CDR1 KGHSH, CDR2 LQKENI. CDR3 length: 15 amino acids. The CDR3 sequence is CASSERRGLGEKLFF. For the CDR3, the DNA is TGTGCCAGCTCAGAGCGCAGGGGGCTCGGTGAAAAACTGTTTTTT.

V is TRBV2 and J is TRBJ1-2; a weak D match, TRBD1 (6 bases). From germline, CDR1 is SNHLY and CDR2 FYNNEI. V lost 5 bases to trimming and J lost 5 bases, with 12 bases between them. CDR3 length: 13 residues. This CDR3 is CASSPGDKYGYTF. CDR3 nucleotides: TGTGCCAGCAGTCCAGGGGACAAGTATGGCTACACCTTC.

Comments on this clone: The sample carries other DNA sequences with the same CDR3. The chain uses TRBV18 and TRBJ1-5; D is uncertain. The CDR3 extends over 15 amino acids. Germline values: CDR1 KGHSH, CDR2 LQKENI. V lost 3 bases and J 0 bases, leaving 9 bases between the germline ends. The CDR3 nucleotides read TGTGCCAGCTCACCTAGAGGAGATAGCAATCAGCCCCAGCATTTT. Its protein product is CASSPRGDSNQPQHF.

The gene calls are TRBV7-9 and TRBJ1-5; D perhaps matches TRBD1 (6 bases). Trimming shortened V by 5 bases and J by 4 bases, and 12 bases separated the two germline ends. CDR3 size: 14 residues. Germline loops: CDR1 SEHNR, CDR2 FQNEAQ (reference sequence). Here the CDR3 reads CASSPGQTNQPQHF. The CDR3 region has the DNA TGTGCCAGCAGCCCAGGACAGACAAATCAGCCCCAGCATTTT.

This sequence joins TRBV5-5 and TRBJ1-2; 7 nucleotides match TRBD1. The J segment lost 2 bases and the V segment lost 4 bases, leaving 11 bases of the junction unmatched. From germline, CDR1 is SGHKS and CDR2 YYEKEE (reference sequence). CDR3 length: 16 residues. The CDR3 sequence: CASSPRTGQANYGYTF. The DNA of the CDR3 is TGTGCCAGCAGCCCCCGAACCGGACAGGCCAACTATGGCTACACCTTC.

The rearrangement uses TRBV27 and TRBJ2-3; D not certain. CDR1 and CDR2 (germline): MNHEY, SMNVEV (reference sequence). The CDR3 covers 15 residues. Trimming left V 0 bases short and J 3 bases short, with 10 bases between. CDR3 sequence reads: CASSLSLHGTDTQYF. The CDR3 DNA reads as TGTGCCAGCAGTTTATCTTTGCACGGGACAGATACGCAGTATTTT.

The J gene is TRBJ1-2, the V gene TRBV28, with a tentative D call TRBD1 (6 bases). CDR1 is MDHEN, CDR2 SYDVKM, per germline. The CDR3 runs to 13 residues. V lost 2 bases and J lost 2, with 6 bases in between. The CDR3 DNA reads TGTGCCAGCAGTTTACAGGGGAACTATGGCTACACCTTC. Protein: CASSLQGNYGYTF.

The CDR3: CASSPPGANTGELFF. DNA of the CDR3: TGTGCCAGCAGCCCCCCGGGCGCGAACACCGGGGAGCTGTTTTTT. The chain recombines TRBV3-1 (or the pseudogene TRBV3-2) with TRBJ2-2, with D unresolved. Germline CDR1 is LGHDT and CDR2 is YNNKEL (reference sequence). Trimming removed 4 bases from V and 0 bases from J, with 9 bases in between. The CDR3 contains 15 residues.

The gene calls are TRBV5-1 and TRBJ2-2; 8 bases fit TRBD2. CDR3 length: 14 amino acids. Germline lookup yields CDR1 SGHRS and CDR2 YFSETQ. V lost 5 bases, J lost 4 bases, and 4 bases stayed unmatched. In DNA form, the CDR3 reads TGCGCCAGCAGGTGGCGGGAGGTCACCGGGGAGCTGTTTTTT. Amino acids: CASRWREVTGELFF. The complete variable domain, with remaining parts taken from reference TRBV5-1 and TRBJ2-2, reads KAGVTQTPRYLIKTRGQQVTLSCSPISGHRSVSWYQQTPGQGLQFLFEYFSETQRNKGNFPGRFSGRQFSNSRSEMNVSTLELGDSALYLCASRWREVTGELFFGEGSRLTVL.

This clone was seen just once. This chain uses TRBV6-1 with TRBJ1-1; D might be TRBD1 (6 bases). The CDR3 has 15 amino acids. V was clipped by 3 bases and J by 3 bases, with 14 bases between them. Per germline, CDR1 MNHNS and CDR2 SASEGT. The DNA of the CDR3 is TGTGCCAGCAGTGATGTTGACAGGCCCTACACTGAAGCTTTCTTT. Its translation: CASSDVDRPYTEAFF.

The V gene is TRBV4-2, the J gene TRBJ2-1; 14 positions agree with TRBD2. The trim removed 3 bases at V and 2 bases at J, leaving 12 bases unmatched. Germline V CDR1 and CDR2: LGHNA, YNFKEQ. The CDR3 is 20 amino acids. The CDR3 nucleotides read TGTGCCAGCAGCCACCTTTATTCGGGACTAGCGGGAGCTGCCTACAATGAGCAGTTCTTC. It encodes CASSHLYSGLAGAAYNEQFF.

This rearrangement joins TRBV30 to TRBJ2-1; 8 positions agree with TRBD2. Germline values: CDR1 GTSNPN, CDR2 SVGIG (reference sequence). V lost 0 bases, J lost 3 bases, and 7 bases stayed unmatched. The CDR3 totals 16 residues. CDR3 sequence: CAWSVTSGGFYNEQFF. The CDR3 DNA is TGTGCCTGGAGTGTAACTAGCGGAGGCTTCTACAATGAGCAGTTCTTC.

The genes are TRBV7-2 and TRBJ2-1; the D gene is possibly TRBD2 (5 bases). CDR1 and CDR2 from the germline V gene are SGHTA and FQGNSA. The CDR3 runs 11 residues. Between the trimmed V and J ends, which lost 5 bases and 8 bases, there was a span of 7 bases. CDR3 residues: CASSPGYEQFF. CDR3 DNA sequence: TGTGCCAGCAGCCCGGGGTATGAGCAGTTCTTC.

The V and J genes are TRBV7-9 and TRBJ1-1; a possible D gene is TRBD1 (5 bases). CDR3 length: 14 residues. Germline loops: CDR1 SEHNR, CDR2 FQNEAQ (reference sequence). Trimming took 2 bases from V and 5 from J, leaving 12 bases between them. This CDR3 reads CASSLIQGGTEAFF. For the CDR3, the DNA is TGTGCCAGCAGCTTAATCCAGGGAGGGACTGAAGCTTTCTTT.

This sequence joins TRBV9 and TRBJ1-2; 7 bases agree with TRBD1. The CDR3 consists of 14 residues. The germline gives CDR1 SGDLS, CDR2 YYNGEE. Trimming cost V 3 bases and J 4 bases; bases outside gene matches: 6. CDR3 nucleotide sequence: TGTGCCAGCAGCGGACAGGGAGGATTCTATGGCTACACCTTC. As protein: CASSGQGGFYGYTF.

The chain employs TRBV30 and TRBJ1-4, with 7 bases that match TRBD1. The CDR3 loop spans 13 amino acids. The trim removed 3 bases at V and 7 bases at J, leaving 5 bases unmatched. Germline assignment: CDR1 GTSNPN and CDR2 SVGIG (reference sequence). The CDR3 DNA reads as TGTGCCTGGAGATCAGGGGGGGCTGAAAAACTGTTTTTT. Translating it yields CAWRSGGAEKLFF.

The chain employs TRBV7-2 and TRBJ2-7; 8 nucleotides line up with TRBD2. Looked up from germline, CDR1 is SGHTA and CDR2 is FQGNSA. The CDR3 sequence is 15 residues long. With 2 bases clipped from V and 2 bases from J, the junction kept 5 bases outside the gene matches. CDR3 region: CASSLRLAGAYEQYF. CDR3 in DNA: TGTGCCAGCAGCTTACGGCTAGCGGGTGCCTACGAGCAGTACTTC.

V gene TRBV5-1 combines with J gene TRBJ2-1; 11 bases map to TRBD2. V trimming: 3 bases; J trimming: 9 bases; junction bases outside the gene matches: 5. CDR1 and CDR2 from the germline V gene are SGHRS and YFSETQ. CDR3 length: 14 amino acids. The CDR3 nucleotides are TGCGCCAGCAGCTCAACTAGCGGGAGCAGTGAGCAGTTCTTC. The encoded protein is CASSSTSGSSEQFF.